These 32 T cell receptor beta chains originate from one sample sequenced in a study of cytomegalovirus exposure and HLA in healthy donors. Repertoires were generated with immunoSEQ multiplex PCR, while TCRdb's copy carries only in-frame clones and drops some. Among some 150,000 clones listed, around nine tenths were seen once. The sequenced sample was PBMCs. These receptors were taken from a man aged 18 to 35 in good health and CMV-seropositive.

This clone appeared once. V gene TRBV7-9 combines with J gene TRBJ1-5; perhaps TRBD1 as D (6 bases). Germline CDR1 SEHNR, CDR2 FQNEAQ (reference sequence). Trimming stripped 6 bases from V and 4 bases from J, with 10 bases between. The CDR3 is made up of 13 amino acids. CDR3 region: CASRDSVNQPQHF. CDR3 coding DNA: TGTGCCAGCAGGGACAGTGTAAATCAGCCCCAGCATTTT.

The table lists this clone with a few counts. V and J are TRBV10-3 and TRBJ2-7; 7 bases agree with TRBD2. This CDR3 is built from 13 residues. Trimming removed 6 bases from V and 5 bases from J; junction bases left unmatched: 7. Germline lookup yields CDR1 ENHRY and CDR2 SYGVKD. CDR3 sequence: CAIRRTSGNEQYF. CDR3 sequence (DNA): TGTGCCATCAGGAGGACTAGTGGAAACGAGCAGTACTTC.

The genes are TRBV5-5 and TRBJ1-4; D gene uncertain. CDR3 size: 16 residues. Between the trimmed V and J ends, which lost 4 bases and 5 bases, there was a span of 18 bases. Germline V gene data show CDR1 as SGHKS and CDR2 as YYEKEE (reference sequence). CDR3 sequence (DNA): TGTGCCAGCAGCCGAACCCTTACGGTAAACAATGAAAAACTGTTTTTT. As protein: CASSRTLTVNNEKLFF.

The V gene is TRBV9, the J gene TRBJ2-7, with TRBD2 identical over 8 bases. The trim removed 0 bases at V and 0 bases at J, leaving 5 bases unmatched. This CDR3 spans 16 amino acids. Per the germline V gene, CDR1 is SGDLS and CDR2 is YYNGEE. The CDR3 spells CASSVGPAGVSYEQYF. CDR3 DNA sequence: TGTGCCAGCAGCGTAGGCCCAGCGGGGGTCTCCTACGAGCAGTACTTC.

This sequence joins TRBV19 and TRBJ1-1; the D is unclear. Germline CDR1 reads LNHDA; CDR2 reads SQIVND (reference sequence). V dropped 6 bases and J dropped 6 bases, with 11 bases sitting between them. The CDR3 runs 12 residues. The CDR3 loop is CASSPGSAEAFF. CDR3 sequence (DNA): TGTGCCAGTAGCCCCGGGTCGGCTGAAGCTTTCTTT.

The V and J genes are TRBV5-6 and TRBJ2-7; 7 positions agree with TRBD1. Germline CDR1 is SGHDT and CDR2 is YYEEEE. The CDR3 extends over 14 amino acids. The J segment lost 5 bases and the V segment lost 2 bases, leaving 7 bases of the junction unmatched. The CDR3 here is CASSFGTAYDEQYF. As DNA, the CDR3 is TGTGCCAGCAGCTTCGGGACAGCTTACGACGAGCAGTACTTC.

The rearrangement uses TRBV6-5 and TRBJ2-7; weak D call: TRBD1 (5 bases). The CDR3 contains 12 residues. V was trimmed by 2 bases and J by 6 bases, leaving 8 bases between them. Looked up from germline, CDR1 is MNHEY and CDR2 is SVGAGI. This chain's CDR3 is CASSYPGLEQYF. The CDR3 DNA follows: TGTGCCAGCAGTTACCCAGGGCTCGAGCAGTACTTC.

This chain links TRBV4-2 with TRBJ1-1; no definite D call. The CDR3 is 14 residues long. Germline lookup yields CDR1 LGHNA and CDR2 YNFKEQ. Trimming removed 0 bases at V and 1 base at J, with 6 bases between. This chain's CDR3 is CASSQDRENTEAFF. The CDR3 DNA sequence: TGTGCCAGCAGCCAAGATCGAGAGAACACTGAAGCTTTCTTT.

The gene calls are TRBV7-9 and TRBJ2-2; D may be TRBD2 (6 bases). There are 12 residues in the CDR3. Trimming stripped 3 bases from V and 7 bases from J, with 6 bases between. CDR1 SEHNR and CDR2 FQNEAQ come from the germline V gene (reference sequence). CDR3 in DNA: TGTGCCAGCAGCTTCGGGAGCGGGGAGCTGTTTTTT. Encoded protein: CASSFGSGELFF. Variable domain in full (rest from reference TRBV7-9 and TRBJ2-2): DTGVSQNPRHKITKRGQNVTFRCDPISEHNRLYWYRQTLGQGPEFLTYFQNEAQLEKSRLLSDRFSAERPKGSFSTLEIQRTEQGDSAMYLCASSFGSGELFFGEGSRLTVL.

The sample holds one count of this clone. The chain recombines TRBV4-3 with TRBJ1-1, with a possible D match to TRBD1 (5 bases). V gave up 1 base and J gave up 7 bases, with 10 bases separating them. The CDR3 covers 13 residues. The V gene's germline CDR1 is LGHNA and CDR2 YSLEER. Written as DNA, the CDR3 is TGCGCCAGCAGCCAAGGGAGGGGTTATGAAGCTTTCTTT. It translates to CASSQGRGYEAFF.

In its sample, this clone was seen a few times. V gene TRBV28 combines with J gene TRBJ1-1; tentative D call: TRBD1 (5 bases). Germline V gives CDR1 MDHEN, CDR2 SYDVKM. V lost 8 bases and J 1 base, leaving 17 bases between the germline ends. The CDR3 is made up of 15 amino acids. The CDR3 nucleotides read TGTGCCAGCGACCCCTACCCCGGGGGGAACACTGAAGCTTTCTTT. Its translation is CASDPYPGGNTEAFF.

The chain combines TRBV5-1 with TRBJ1-3; D not resolved. Germline V gives CDR1 SGHRS, CDR2 YFSETQ. The CDR3 length is 13 residues. V gave up 2 bases and J gave up 8 bases, with 11 bases separating them. The CDR3 protein is CASSFEGTDTIYF. Written as DNA, the CDR3 is TGCGCCAGCAGCTTCGAGGGTACGGACACCATATATTTT.

The count of this clone is one. The chain is built from TRBV7-9 and TRBJ2-2; 12 nucleotides match TRBD2. The CDR3 has 17 residues. J lost 0 bases, V lost 5 bases, and 4 bases had no gene match. Germline loops: CDR1 SEHNR, CDR2 FQNEAQ (reference sequence). The CDR3 coding sequence is TGTGCCAGCAGCGGTTGGACTAGCGGGGCGAACACCGGGGAGCTGTTTTTT. Translated: CASSGWTSGANTGELFF.

The V and J genes are TRBV5-1 and TRBJ1-4; the D is unclear. This CDR3 spans 13 amino acids. The germline V gene encodes CDR1 SGHRS and CDR2 YFSETQ. Trimming left V 5 bases short and J 2 bases short, with 7 bases between. The CDR3 nucleotides read TGCGCCAGCAGTATGAGCACTAATGAAAAACTGTTTTTT. Protein sequence: CASSMSTNEKLFF.

The chain recombines TRBV4-2 with TRBJ2-5; 7 bases fit TRBD2. V was clipped by 5 bases and J by 2 bases; unmatched bases: 5. There are 14 residues in the CDR3. In germline, CDR1 is LGHNA, CDR2 YNFKEQ. The CDR3 region has the DNA TGTGCCAGCAGCGCGACTAGCCTACAAGAGACCCAGTACTTC. It translates to CASSATSLQETQYF.

V and J are TRBV7-2 and TRBJ2-6; D not resolved. CDR1 SGHTA and CDR2 FQGNSA come from the germline V gene. CDR3 length: 14 residues. The V gene lost 7 bases and the J gene lost 1 base, with 8 bases spanning the gap. The CDR3 is CASTIASGANVLTF. Written as DNA, the CDR3 is TGTGCCAGCACCATCGCGTCTGGGGCCAACGTCCTGACTTTC. Complete variable domain (other parts from reference TRBV7-2 and TRBJ2-6): GAGVSQSPSNKVTEKGKDVELRCDPISGHTALYWYRQSLGQGLEFLIYFQGNSAPDKSGLPSDRFSAERTGGSVSTLTIQRTQQEDSAVYLCASTIASGANVLTFGAGSRLTVL.

This clone was seen repeatedly, ten times or more. The rearrangement links TRBV2 to TRBJ1-5; unclear D gene. V was shortened by 7 bases and J by 7 bases, with 14 bases between the two germline ends. Germline CDR1 is SNHLY and CDR2 is FYNNEI. The CDR3 totals 13 residues. The CDR3, as DNA: TGTGCCAGCACCCGCTCCTTAAGCCAGCCCCAGCATTTT. This codes for CASTRSLSQPQHF.

The chain recombines TRBV9 with TRBJ1-2, with D perhaps matching TRBD1 (6 bases). The germline V gene has CDR1 SGDLS and CDR2 YYNGEE. The CDR3 totals 16 residues. V was trimmed by 4 bases and J by 4 bases, leaving 20 bases between them. CDR3: CASSSPPRGAGYGYTF. The CDR3 coding sequence is TGTGCCAGCAGCTCCCCGCCCAGGGGCGCTGGCTATGGCTACACCTTC.

This chain connects TRBV27 to TRBJ2-5; D may be TRBD2 (6 bases). Germline assignment: CDR1 MNHEY and CDR2 SMNVEV (reference sequence). The CDR3 totals 15 residues. Deletions cut 3 bases from V and 0 bases from J, with 11 bases between. The CDR3 DNA reads TGTGCCAGCAGTTTGGCTAGCGCGTACCAAGAGACCCAGTACTTC. The encoded protein is CASSLASAYQETQYF.

The chain uses TRBV10-3 and TRBJ2-7, with D perhaps TRBD1 (6 bases). V lost 3 bases and J lost 8, with 11 bases in between. This CDR3 contains 12 residues. Germline V lookup: CDR1 ENHRY, CDR2 SYGVKD. CDR3 loop: CAISEGGTKQYF. The CDR3 DNA reads as TGTGCCATCAGTGAAGGGGGTACGAAGCAGTACTTC.

This sequence joins TRBV18 and TRBJ2-7, with TRBD2 matching 11 bases. The CDR3 is made up of 17 amino acids. Germline loops: CDR1 KGHSH, CDR2 LQKENI. The V segment lost 6 bases and the J segment 6 bases; nucleotides outside the gene matches: 16. The CDR3 here is CASSVASGGTRGVEQYF. The DNA for the CDR3 is TGTGCCAGCTCGGTGGCTAGCGGGGGGACCCGGGGGGTCGAGCAGTACTTC.

CDR3 nucleotides: TGTGCCAGCAGCTTGGTGACAGGGGGTGGCTACACCTTC. It translates to CASSLVTGGGYTF. The chain has TRBV5-4 and TRBJ1-2; 9 positions match TRBD1. CDR1 SGHNT and CDR2 YYREEE come from the germline V gene (reference sequence). The J segment lost 7 bases and the V segment lost 0 bases, leaving 1 base of the junction unmatched. This CDR3 has 13 residues. The variable domain in full, with the rest retrieved from reference TRBV5-4 and TRBJ1-2, is ETGVTQSPTHLIKTRGQQVTLRCSSQSGHNTVSWYQQALGQGPQFIFQYYREEENGRGNFPPRFSGLQFPNYSSELNVNALELDDSALYLCASSLVTGGGYTFGSGTRLTVV.

The rearrangement joins TRBV9 to TRBJ2-3; tentative D call: TRBD2 (5 bases). The CDR3 sequence is 15 residues long. Germline V gene sequence: CDR1 SGDLS, CDR2 YYNGEE. V was clipped by 3 bases and J by 6 bases, with 17 bases between them. CDR3 DNA: TGTGCCAGCAGCGCCACCGGGATCCCGTCGGATACGCAGTATTTT. Translation: CASSATGIPSDTQYF.

The chain links TRBV2 to TRBJ1-1; D is uncertain. V lost 6 bases to trimming and J lost 10 bases, with 12 bases between them. Germline V CDR1 and CDR2: SNHLY, FYNNEI. This CDR3 comprises 11 residues. The CDR3 loop is CASRGLPGAFF. DNA of the CDR3: TGTGCCAGCAGAGGACTCCCCGGAGCTTTCTTT.

This clone appeared once. V and J are TRBV5-6 and TRBJ1-1; 8 positions agree with TRBD1. Germline CDR1 SGHDT, CDR2 YYEEEE. Trimming cost V 4 bases and J 4 bases; bases outside gene matches: 6. This CDR3 spans 14 amino acids. The CDR3 reads CASSPSTGATEAFF. In DNA form, the CDR3 reads TGTGCCAGCAGCCCATCGACAGGGGCCACTGAAGCTTTCTTT.

The gene calls are TRBV7-2 and TRBJ2-5; D is possibly TRBD2 (6 bases). The V and J ends lost 7 bases and 2 bases respectively, with 8 bases between them. The germline CDR1 and CDR2 sequences are SGHTA and FQGNSA. The CDR3 runs 12 residues. CDR3 in amino acids: CASKGLQETQYF. The CDR3 nucleotides read TGTGCCAGCAAGGGACTGCAAGAGACCCAGTACTTC. Combining the CDR3 with reference TRBV7-2 and TRBJ2-5 gives the whole variable domain GAGVSQSPSNKVTEKGKDVELRCDPISGHTALYWYRQSLGQGLEFLIYFQGNSAPDKSGLPSDRFSAERTGGSVSTLTIQRTQQEDSAVYLCASKGLQETQYFGPGTRLLVL.

This chain uses TRBV6-1 with TRBJ2-3; weak D call: TRBD2 (6 bases). This CDR3 has 15 residues. The V end was cut by 3 bases, the J end by 3 bases, with 13 bases between. The germline V gene has CDR1 MNHNS and CDR2 SASEGT. DNA for the CDR3: TGTGCCAGCAGTGATCCCGGGAGTGTGACAGATACGCAGTATTTT. This translates into CASSDPGSVTDTQYF.

This clone was found once. This sequence joins TRBV14 and TRBJ1-4; D is unclear. Per the germline V gene, CDR1 is SGHDN and CDR2 is FVKESK. CDR3 length: 13 amino acids. Trimming left V 4 bases short and J 8 bases short, with 11 bases between. The CDR3 DNA sequence: TGTGCCAGCAGCCGAGGTCCTACCGAAAAACTGTTTTTT. Translation: CASSRGPTEKLFF.

This chain links TRBV9 with TRBJ2-2, with TRBD1 matching 11 bases. CDR1 and CDR2 from the germline V gene are SGDLS and YYNGEE. This CDR3 is built from 17 residues. The V gene end was trimmed by 4 bases and the J gene end by 3 bases; junction bases not matched to a gene: 8. The CDR3 DNA reads TGTGCCAGCAGCTCAGCCGGGACAGGGGGATACACCGGGGAGCTGTTTTTT. It is translated as CASSSAGTGGYTGELFF. Combining the CDR3 with reference TRBV9 and TRBJ2-2 gives the whole variable domain DSGVTQTPKHLITATGQRVTLRCSPRSGDLSVYWYQQSLDQGLQFLIQYYNGEERAKGNILERFSAQQFPDLHSELNLSSLELGDSALYFCASSSAGTGGYTGELFFGEGSRLTVL.

The CDR3 nucleotides are TGTGCCAGTCCCCATGCCGGGACAGGAGAGTGCCAGCCCCAGCATTTT. Translation: CASPHAGTGECQPQHF. The V call is TRBV11-2, the J call TRBJ1-5, with 8 bases identical to TRBD1. J was trimmed by 7 bases and V by 9 bases; bases with no gene match: 17. Germline V gene sequence: CDR1 SGHAT, CDR2 FQNNGV. The CDR3 extends over 16 amino acids.

The V call is TRBV2, the J call TRBJ1-2, with D uncertain. Deletions cut 8 bases from V and 2 bases from J, with 12 bases between. CDR3 size: 13 residues. Per the germline V gene, CDR1 is SNHLY and CDR2 is FYNNEI. CDR3 nucleotide sequence: TGTGCCAGCCAAGAAGGAGCGAACTATGGCTACACCTTC. Translating it yields CASQEGANYGYTF.

The chain joins TRBV10-3 to TRBJ2-7; D unclear. This CDR3 contains 14 residues. Germline V gene data show CDR1 as ENHRY and CDR2 as SYGVKD. The V and J ends lost 4 bases and 3 bases respectively, with 13 bases between them. The CDR3 loop is CAISGLAEGYEQYF. For the CDR3, the DNA is TGTGCCATCAGTGGGCTCGCGGAAGGCTACGAGCAGTACTTC.